The entry below describes one T cell receptor (beta chain). A much larger clone lies one base from this, so it may be a read error. Genomic DNA, serving as template, underwent TCR beta VDJ and CDR3 profiling. A single record per CDR3 protein comes from TCRdb applying MiXCR to the reads. This table holds about 260,000 distinct CDR3 sequences, 70% to 85% found once. The data are from a study of CD8+CD57+ T cells in acquired aplastic anemia. Study information: The sorted CD4+ and CD8+ cells yielded an average roughly 3 ug of DNA.

Patients picked for sequencing had shown CD8+CD57+ cell expansion detected by flow cytometry. CDR1 is SGHAT, CDR2 FQDESV, per germline (reference sequence). With 5 bases clipped from V and 3 bases from J, the junction kept 13 bases outside the gene matches. CDR3 length: 17 residues. This receptor was identified in a human donor with aplastic anemia. The chain links TRBV11-1 to TRBJ1-2, with 9 bases fitting TRBD1. Source material: sorted CD4+, CD8+, or CD8+CD57+ T cells (not recorded which) from PBMCs. The CDR3 loop reads CASSVQPTGGCDYGYTF. The CDR3 DNA follows: TGTGCCAGCAGCGTTCAACCTACAGGGGGCTGCGACTATGGCTACACCTTC.